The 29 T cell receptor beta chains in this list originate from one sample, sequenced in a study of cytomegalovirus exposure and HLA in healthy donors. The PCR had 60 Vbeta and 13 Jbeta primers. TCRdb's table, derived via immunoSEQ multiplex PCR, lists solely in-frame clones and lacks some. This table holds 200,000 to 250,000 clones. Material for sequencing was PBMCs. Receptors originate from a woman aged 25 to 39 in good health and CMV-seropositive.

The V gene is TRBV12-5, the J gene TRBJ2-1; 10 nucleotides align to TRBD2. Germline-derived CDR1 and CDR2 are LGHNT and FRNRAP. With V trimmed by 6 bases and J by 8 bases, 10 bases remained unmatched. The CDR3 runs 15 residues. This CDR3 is CASGPLSGGADEQFF. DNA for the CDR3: TGTGCTAGTGGCCCCCTAAGCGGGGGGGCGGATGAGCAGTTCTTC.

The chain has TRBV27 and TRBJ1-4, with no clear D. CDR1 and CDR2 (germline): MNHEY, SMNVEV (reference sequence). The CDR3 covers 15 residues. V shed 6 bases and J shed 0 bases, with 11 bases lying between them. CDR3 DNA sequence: TGTGCCAGCAGGTCCTATGCGACAACTAATGAAAAACTGTTTTTT. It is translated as CASRSYATTNEKLFF.

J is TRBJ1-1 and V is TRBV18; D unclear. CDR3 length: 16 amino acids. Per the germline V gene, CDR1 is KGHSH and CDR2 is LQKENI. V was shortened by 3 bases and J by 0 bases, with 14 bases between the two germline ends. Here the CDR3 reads CASSPAVRVMNTEAFF. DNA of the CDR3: TGTGCCAGCTCACCCGCGGTCCGGGTAATGAACACTGAAGCTTTCTTT. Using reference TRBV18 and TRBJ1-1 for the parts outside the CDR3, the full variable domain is NAGVMQNPRHLVRRRGQEARLRCSPMKGHSHVYWYRQLPEEGLKFMVYLQKENIIDESGMPKERFSAEFPKEGPSILRIQQVVRGDSAAYFCASSPAVRVMNTEAFFGQGTRLTVV.

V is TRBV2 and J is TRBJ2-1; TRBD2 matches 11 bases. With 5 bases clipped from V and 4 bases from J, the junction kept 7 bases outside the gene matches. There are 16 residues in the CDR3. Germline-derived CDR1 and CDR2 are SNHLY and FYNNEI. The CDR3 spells CASSSPLAGAYNEQFF. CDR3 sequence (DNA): TGTGCCAGCAGTTCCCCACTAGCGGGGGCGTACAATGAGCAGTTCTTC.

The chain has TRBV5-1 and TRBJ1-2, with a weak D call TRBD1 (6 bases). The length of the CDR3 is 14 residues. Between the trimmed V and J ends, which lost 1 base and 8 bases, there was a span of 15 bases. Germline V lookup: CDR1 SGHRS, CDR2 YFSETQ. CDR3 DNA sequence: TGCGCCAGCAGCTTGCTCACAGGGAGAGACGGCTACACCTTC. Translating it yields CASSLLTGRDGYTF.

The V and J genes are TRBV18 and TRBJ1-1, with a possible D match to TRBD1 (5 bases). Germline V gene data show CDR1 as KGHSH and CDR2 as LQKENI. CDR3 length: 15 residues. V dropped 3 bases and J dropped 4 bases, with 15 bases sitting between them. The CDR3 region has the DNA TGTGCCAGCTCACCGATGACAGTTGTTCGCACTGAAGCTTTCTTT. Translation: CASSPMTVVRTEAFF. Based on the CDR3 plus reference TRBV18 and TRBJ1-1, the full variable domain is NAGVMQNPRHLVRRRGQEARLRCSPMKGHSHVYWYRQLPEEGLKFMVYLQKENIIDESGMPKERFSAEFPKEGPSILRIQQVVRGDSAAYFCASSPMTVVRTEAFFGQGTRLTVV.

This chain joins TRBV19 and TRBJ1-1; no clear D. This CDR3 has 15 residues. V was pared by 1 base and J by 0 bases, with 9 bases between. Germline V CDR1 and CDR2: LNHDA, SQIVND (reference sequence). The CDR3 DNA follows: TGTGCCAGTAGTATAGGGGCAGAAATGAACACTGAAGCTTTCTTT. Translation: CASSIGAEMNTEAFF.

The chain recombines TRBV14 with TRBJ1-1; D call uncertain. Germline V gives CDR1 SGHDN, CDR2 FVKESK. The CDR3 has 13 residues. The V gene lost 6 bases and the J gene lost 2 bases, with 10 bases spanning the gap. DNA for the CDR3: TGTGCCAGCAGTCGACAAGAAAACACTGAAGCTTTCTTT. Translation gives CASSRQENTEAFF.

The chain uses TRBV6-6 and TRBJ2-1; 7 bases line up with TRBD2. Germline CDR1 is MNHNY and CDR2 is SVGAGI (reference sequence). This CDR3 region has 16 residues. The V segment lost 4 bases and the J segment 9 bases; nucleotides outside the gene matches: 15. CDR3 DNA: TGTGCCAGCAGTTCCCGAACCTCGGGAGGAAGGTCTGAGCAGTTCTTC. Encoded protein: CASSSRTSGGRSEQFF.

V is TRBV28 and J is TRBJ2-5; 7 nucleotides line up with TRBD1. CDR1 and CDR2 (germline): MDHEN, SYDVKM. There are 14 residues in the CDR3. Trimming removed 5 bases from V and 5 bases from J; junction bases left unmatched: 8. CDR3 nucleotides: TGTGCCAGCAGTCCAGGACAGGCCTCGGAGACCCAGTACTTC. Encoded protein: CASSPGQASETQYF.

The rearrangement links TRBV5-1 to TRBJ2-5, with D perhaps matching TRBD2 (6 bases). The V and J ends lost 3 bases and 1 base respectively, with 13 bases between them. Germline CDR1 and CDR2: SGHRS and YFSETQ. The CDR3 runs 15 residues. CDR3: CASSSRSGVQETQYF. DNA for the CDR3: TGCGCCAGCAGCTCTCGGTCGGGGGTCCAAGAGACCCAGTACTTC.

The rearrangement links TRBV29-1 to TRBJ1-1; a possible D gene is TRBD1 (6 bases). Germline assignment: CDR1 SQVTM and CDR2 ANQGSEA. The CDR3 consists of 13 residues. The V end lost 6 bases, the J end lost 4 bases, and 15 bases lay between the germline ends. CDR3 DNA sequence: TGCAGCGTCGCGAGGGGGAGAAGCACTGAAGCTTTCTTT. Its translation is CSVARGRSTEAFF.

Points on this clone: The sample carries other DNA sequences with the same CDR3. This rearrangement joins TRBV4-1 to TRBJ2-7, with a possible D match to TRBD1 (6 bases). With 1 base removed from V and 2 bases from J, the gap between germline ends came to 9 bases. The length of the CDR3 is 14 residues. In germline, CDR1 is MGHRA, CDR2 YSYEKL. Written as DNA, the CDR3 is TGCGCCAGCAGCCAAGGAACAGGGACCTACGAGCAGTACTTC. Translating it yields CASSQGTGTYEQYF.

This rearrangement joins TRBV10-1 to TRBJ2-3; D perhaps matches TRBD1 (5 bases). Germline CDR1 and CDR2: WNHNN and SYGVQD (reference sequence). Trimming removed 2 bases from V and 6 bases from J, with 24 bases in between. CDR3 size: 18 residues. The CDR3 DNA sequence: TGCGCCAGCAGTGAGAGGGCCCCACAGGCCCTGGCATTGGATACGCAGTATTTT. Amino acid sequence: CASSERAPQALALDTQYF.

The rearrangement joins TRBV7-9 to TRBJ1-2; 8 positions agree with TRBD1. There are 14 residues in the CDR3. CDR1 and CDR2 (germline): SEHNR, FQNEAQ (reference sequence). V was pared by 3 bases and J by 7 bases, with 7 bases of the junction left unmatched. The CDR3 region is CASSLETGDRGYTF. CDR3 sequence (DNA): TGTGCCAGCAGCTTGGAGACAGGGGACCGTGGCTACACCTTC.

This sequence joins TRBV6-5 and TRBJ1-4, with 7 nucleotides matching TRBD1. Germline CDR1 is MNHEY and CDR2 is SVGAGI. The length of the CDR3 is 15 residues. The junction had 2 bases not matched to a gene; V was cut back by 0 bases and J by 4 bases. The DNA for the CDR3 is TGTGCCAGCAGTTACTCGGGACAGTATAATGAAAAACTGTTTTTT. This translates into CASSYSGQYNEKLFF.

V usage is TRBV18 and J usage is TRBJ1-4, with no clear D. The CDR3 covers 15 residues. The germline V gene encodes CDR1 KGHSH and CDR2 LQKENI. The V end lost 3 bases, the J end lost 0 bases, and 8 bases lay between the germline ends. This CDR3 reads CASSPFPATNEKLFF. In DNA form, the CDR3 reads TGTGCCAGCTCACCGTTCCCGGCAACTAATGAAAAACTGTTTTTT.

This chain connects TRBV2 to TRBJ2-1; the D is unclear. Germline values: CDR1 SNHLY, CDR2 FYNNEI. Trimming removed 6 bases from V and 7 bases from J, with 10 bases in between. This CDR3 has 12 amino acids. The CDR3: CASSPAMNEQFF. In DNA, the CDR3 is TGTGCCAGCAGCCCCGCTATGAATGAGCAGTTCTTC.

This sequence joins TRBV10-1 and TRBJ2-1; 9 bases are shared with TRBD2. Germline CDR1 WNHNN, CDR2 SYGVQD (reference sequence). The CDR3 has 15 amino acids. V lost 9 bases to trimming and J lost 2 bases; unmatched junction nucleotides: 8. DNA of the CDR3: TGCGCCAGTCTACCTAGCGGGATTACCTACAATGAGCAGTTCTTC. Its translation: CASLPSGITYNEQFF.

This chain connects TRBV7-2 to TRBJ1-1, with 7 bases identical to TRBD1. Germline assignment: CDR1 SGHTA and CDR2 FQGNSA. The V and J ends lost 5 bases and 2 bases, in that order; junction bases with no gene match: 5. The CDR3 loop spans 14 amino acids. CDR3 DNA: TGTGCCAGCAGCCGACAGGGACCCAACACTGAAGCTTTCTTT. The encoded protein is CASSRQGPNTEAFF.

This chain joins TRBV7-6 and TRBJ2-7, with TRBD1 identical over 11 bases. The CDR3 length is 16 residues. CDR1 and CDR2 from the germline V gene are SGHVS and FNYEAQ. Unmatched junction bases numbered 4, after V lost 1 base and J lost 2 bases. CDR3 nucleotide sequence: TGTGCCAGCAGCTTAGGCCCGGGACAGGGGGCCTACGAGCAGTACTTC. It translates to CASSLGPGQGAYEQYF.

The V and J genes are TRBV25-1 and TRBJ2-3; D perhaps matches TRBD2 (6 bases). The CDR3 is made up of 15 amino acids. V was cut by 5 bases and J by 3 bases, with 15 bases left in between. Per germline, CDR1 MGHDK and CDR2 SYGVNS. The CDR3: CASSKAWGGTDTQYF. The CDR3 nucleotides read TGTGCCAGCAGTAAAGCATGGGGAGGTACAGATACGCAGTATTTT.

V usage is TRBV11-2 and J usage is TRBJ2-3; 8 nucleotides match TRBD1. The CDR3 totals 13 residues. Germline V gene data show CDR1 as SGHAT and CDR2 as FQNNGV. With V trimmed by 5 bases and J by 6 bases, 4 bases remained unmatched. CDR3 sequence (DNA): TGTGCCAGCAGCCAGGGGGCAGGGGATACGCAGTATTTT. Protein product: CASSQGAGDTQYF.

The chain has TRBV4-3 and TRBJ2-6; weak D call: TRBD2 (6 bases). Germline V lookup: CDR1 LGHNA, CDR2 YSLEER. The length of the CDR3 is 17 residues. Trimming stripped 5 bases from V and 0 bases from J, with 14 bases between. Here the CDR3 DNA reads TGCGCCAGCAGCTGGGACTCCCAAAGCTCTGGGGCCAACGTCCTGACTTTC. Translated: CASSWDSQSSGANVLTF.

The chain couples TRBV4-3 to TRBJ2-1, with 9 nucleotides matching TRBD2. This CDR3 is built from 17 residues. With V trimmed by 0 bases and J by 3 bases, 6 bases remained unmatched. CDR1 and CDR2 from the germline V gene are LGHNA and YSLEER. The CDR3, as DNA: TGCGCCAGCAGCCAAGATAGTATACTAGCGGGCTACAATGAGCAGTTCTTC. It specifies CASSQDSILAGYNEQFF.

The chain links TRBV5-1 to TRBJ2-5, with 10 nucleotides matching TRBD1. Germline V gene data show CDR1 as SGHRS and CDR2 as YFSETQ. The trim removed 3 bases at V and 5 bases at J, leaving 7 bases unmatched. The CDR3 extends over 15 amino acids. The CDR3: CASSSEGTGAETQYF. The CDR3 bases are TGCGCCAGCAGCTCGGAGGGGACAGGGGCGGAGACCCAGTACTTC.

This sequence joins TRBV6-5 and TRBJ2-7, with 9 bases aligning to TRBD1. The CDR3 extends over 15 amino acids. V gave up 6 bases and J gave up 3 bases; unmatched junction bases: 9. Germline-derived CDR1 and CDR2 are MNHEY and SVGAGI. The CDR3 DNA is TGTGCCAGCAGCTCCCCGGGACAGGGAATCTACGAGCAGTACTTC. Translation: CASSSPGQGIYEQYF.

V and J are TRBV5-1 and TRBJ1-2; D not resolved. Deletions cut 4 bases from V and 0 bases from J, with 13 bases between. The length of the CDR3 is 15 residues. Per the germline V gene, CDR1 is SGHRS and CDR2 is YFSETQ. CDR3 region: CASSPPGTANYGYTF. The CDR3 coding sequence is TGCGCCAGCAGCCCTCCAGGCACCGCTAACTATGGCTACACCTTC.

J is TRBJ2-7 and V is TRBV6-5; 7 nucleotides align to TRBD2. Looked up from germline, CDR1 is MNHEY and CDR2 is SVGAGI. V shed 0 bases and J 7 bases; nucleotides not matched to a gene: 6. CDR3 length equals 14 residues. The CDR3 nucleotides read TGTGCCAGCAGTTACTCGACCGTGGGGGGGGAGCAGTACTTC. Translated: CASSYSTVGGEQYF.